The 13 T cell receptor beta chains below come from one sample, sequenced in a study of T cell responses to AZD1222 COVID-19 vaccine. Generated by immunoSEQ multiplex PCR, the TCRdb table keeps only in-frame clones and is missing some. The sample consists of about 160,000 clones, 85% to 95% of them appearing once. This specimen was peripheral blood, taken 28 days after the second AZD1222 dose. The receptors here all came from an adult who received the AZD1222 COVID-19 vaccine.

CDR3 sequence: CASGSDRKNTEAFF. The CDR3 bases are TGTGCCAGCGGATCTGACAGGAAAAACACTGAAGCTTTCTTT. The rearrangement links TRBV6-5 to TRBJ1-1; D might be TRBD1 (6 bases). The CDR3 extends over 14 amino acids. CDR1 MNHEY and CDR2 SVGAGI come from the germline V gene. The V end lost 8 bases, the J end lost 2 bases, and 15 bases lay between the germline ends.

This clone was seen a single time. The V gene is TRBV27, the J gene TRBJ2-2, with 8 bases fitting TRBD2. Germline CDR1 is MNHEY and CDR2 is SMNVEV (reference sequence). Trimming took 5 bases from V and 6 from J; bases not matched to a gene: 5. The length of the CDR3 is 14 residues. The CDR3 spells CASSSRTSSGELFF. CDR3 DNA sequence: TGTGCCAGCAGTAGCCGGACTAGCTCCGGGGAGCTGTTTTTT.

This clone was recorded only once. The CDR3 DNA follows: TGTGCCAGCAGATCAGATCGAGGATCCAAGACGCCCCAGCATTTT. Protein sequence: CASRSDRGSKTPQHF. The chain joins TRBV21-1 to TRBJ1-5. TRBV21-1 constitutes a pseudogene. The CDR3 loop spans 15 amino acids.

The chain employs TRBV9 and TRBJ1-1; TRBD1 might be the D (6 bases). This CDR3 spans 16 amino acids. CDR1 is SGDLS and CDR2 is YYNGEE in the germline V gene. Trimming cost V 0 bases and J 0 bases, with 12 bases left between them. The DNA for the CDR3 is TGTGCCAGCAGCGTAGACCCAGGGGAGATGAACACTGAAGCTTTCTTT. It translates to CASSVDPGEMNTEAFF.

This sequence joins TRBV3-1 (or the pseudogene TRBV3-2) and TRBJ2-5; 9 positions agree with TRBD2. With 0 bases clipped from V and 4 bases from J, the junction kept 9 bases outside the gene matches. The CDR3 contains 17 residues. Germline V lookup: CDR1 LGHDT, CDR2 YNNKEL (reference sequence). The CDR3 loop reads CASSQDWLAGRRETQYF. The CDR3, as DNA: TGTGCCAGCAGCCAAGATTGGCTAGCGGGAAGGAGAGAGACCCAGTACTTC.

The genes are TRBV3-1 (or the pseudogene TRBV3-2) and TRBJ2-1, with unresolved D. V dropped 3 bases and J dropped 5 bases, with 14 bases sitting between them. CDR1 LGHDT and CDR2 YNNKEL come from the germline V gene (reference sequence). The CDR3 length is 15 residues. The CDR3 DNA follows: TGTGCCAGCAGCCAGGGCCTAGGTCAAAACAATGAGCAGTTCTTC. It specifies CASSQGLGQNNEQFF.

The chain combines TRBV18 with TRBJ1-1, with D possibly being TRBD1 (5 bases). This CDR3 comprises 17 residues. V was cut by 2 bases and J by 0 bases, with 16 bases left in between. Germline V lookup: CDR1 KGHSH, CDR2 LQKENI. CDR3: CASSPSDSLILNTEAFF. DNA of the CDR3: TGTGCCAGCTCACCATCCGACAGTCTGATTTTGAACACTGAAGCTTTCTTT. The variable domain in full, completed from reference TRBV18 and TRBJ1-1, reads NAGVMQNPRHLVRRRGQEARLRCSPMKGHSHVYWYRQLPEEGLKFMVYLQKENIIDESGMPKERFSAEFPKEGPSILRIQQVVRGDSAAYFCASSPSDSLILNTEAFFGQGTRLTVV.

V gene TRBV11-2 combines with J gene TRBJ2-2; D assignment may be TRBD1 or TRBD2 (6 bases each). The germline V gene has CDR1 SGHAT and CDR2 FQNNGV. This CDR3 has 17 residues. Trimming pared 5 bases from V and 6 bases from J, leaving 22 bases between. CDR3 in amino acids: CASSPRGAGDRSGELFF. DNA of the CDR3: TGTGCCAGCAGCCCAAGGGGGGCCGGCGATCGGTCCGGGGAGCTGTTTTTT.

V gene TRBV5-6 combines with J gene TRBJ2-7; 13 positions match TRBD2. This CDR3 is 14 amino acids long. The V gene end was trimmed by 2 bases and the J gene end by 6 bases; junction bases not matched to a gene: 2. Germline V gene lookup returns CDR1 SGHDT and CDR2 YYEEEE. The CDR3 reads CASSLLAGGGEQYF. The CDR3 coding sequence is TGTGCCAGCAGCTTACTAGCGGGAGGGGGCGAGCAGTACTTC.

The rearrangement joins TRBV9 to TRBJ1-2; no clear D gene. V shed 6 bases and J shed 3 bases, with 6 bases lying between them. Germline assignment: CDR1 SGDLS and CDR2 YYNGEE. There are 11 residues in the CDR3. CDR3 sequence (DNA): TGTGCCAGCAAGCCAGACTATGGCTACACCTTC. It specifies CASKPDYGYTF.

The V gene is TRBV4-2, the J gene TRBJ2-5; D tentatively reads TRBD1 or TRBD2 (5 bases each). Germline assignment: CDR1 LGHNA and CDR2 YNFKEQ. V lost 2 bases and J lost 2, with 12 bases in between. The CDR3 is made up of 15 amino acids. The chain's CDR3 is CASSQHRDAQETQYF. The CDR3 nucleotides are TGTGCCAGCAGCCAACATCGGGACGCACAAGAGACCCAGTACTTC.

This clone was picked up one time. The chain combines TRBV10-3 with TRBJ1-2; D is possibly TRBD1 (5 bases). The CDR3 spans 14 residues. V gave up 6 bases and J gave up 2 bases, with 13 bases separating them. Germline loops: CDR1 ENHRY, CDR2 SYGVKD. CDR3 bases: TGTGCCATCAGCCGAGACGGGGCCAACTATGGCTACACCTTC. Its protein product is CAISRDGANYGYTF.

This rearrangement joins TRBV7-2 to TRBJ1-3; D perhaps matches TRBD1 (5 bases). This CDR3 is 15 amino acids long. Looked up from germline, CDR1 is SGHTA and CDR2 is FQGNSA. V lost 5 bases, J lost 8 bases, and 19 bases lay in between. The CDR3 reads CASSPSGGLGDTIYF. DNA for the CDR3: TGTGCCAGCAGCCCGTCGGGGGGTTTAGGGGACACCATATATTTT. The complete variable domain, with remaining parts taken from reference TRBV7-2 and TRBJ1-3, reads GAGVSQSPSNKVTEKGKDVELRCDPISGHTALYWYRQSLGQGLEFLIYFQGNSAPDKSGLPSDRFSAERTGGSVSTLTIQRTQQEDSAVYLCASSPSGGLGDTIYFGEGSWLTVV.